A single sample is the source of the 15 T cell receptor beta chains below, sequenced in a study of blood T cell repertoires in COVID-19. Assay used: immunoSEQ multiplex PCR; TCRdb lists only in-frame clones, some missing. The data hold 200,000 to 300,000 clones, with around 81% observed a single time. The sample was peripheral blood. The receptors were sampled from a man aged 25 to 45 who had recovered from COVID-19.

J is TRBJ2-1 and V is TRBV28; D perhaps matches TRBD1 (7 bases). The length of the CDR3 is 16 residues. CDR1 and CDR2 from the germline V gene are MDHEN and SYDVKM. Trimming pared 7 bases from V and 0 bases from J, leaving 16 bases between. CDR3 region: CASTAGGSYSYNEQFF. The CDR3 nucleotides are TGTGCCAGCACCGCAGGGGGGTCTTACTCCTACAATGAGCAGTTCTTC.

The CDR3 reads CASSGYYSYNEQFF. The CDR3 nucleotides are TGTGCCAGCAGCGGATACTACTCCTACAATGAGCAGTTCTTC. This chain uses TRBV14 with TRBJ2-1; D ambiguous. The ends were cut back, 5 bases at V and 0 bases at J, with 8 bases in the middle. The CDR3 has 14 amino acids. CDR1 and CDR2 from the germline V gene are SGHDN and FVKESK.

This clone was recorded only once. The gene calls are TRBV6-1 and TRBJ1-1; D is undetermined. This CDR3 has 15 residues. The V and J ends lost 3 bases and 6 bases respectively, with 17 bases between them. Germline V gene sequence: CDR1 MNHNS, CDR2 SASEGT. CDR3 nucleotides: TGTGCCAGCAGTGACACTCCCGGTCGGGTGTCTGAAGCTTTCTTT. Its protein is CASSDTPGRVSEAFF.

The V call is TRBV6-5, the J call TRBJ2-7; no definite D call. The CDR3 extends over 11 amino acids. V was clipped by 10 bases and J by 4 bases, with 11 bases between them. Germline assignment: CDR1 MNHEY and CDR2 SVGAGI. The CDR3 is CATLLLYEQYF. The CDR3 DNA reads TGTGCCACCCTCCTATTATACGAGCAGTACTTC.

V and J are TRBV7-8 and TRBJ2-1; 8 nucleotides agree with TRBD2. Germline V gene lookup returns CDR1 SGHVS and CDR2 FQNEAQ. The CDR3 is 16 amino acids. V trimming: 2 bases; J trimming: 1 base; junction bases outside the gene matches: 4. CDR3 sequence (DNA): TGTGCCAGCAGCTTATCAAGCGGGGGTTCCTACAATGAGCAGTTCTTC. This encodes CASSLSSGGSYNEQFF.

DNA for the CDR3: TGCGCCAGCAGCCGGATAGTGGGGCACAATGAGCAGTTCTTC. It specifies CASSRIVGHNEQFF. The J gene is TRBJ2-1, the V gene TRBV4-1, with D possibly TRBD1 on 5 matching bases. V lost 4 bases and J lost 5, with 12 bases in between. The CDR3 loop spans 14 amino acids. Germline V gives CDR1 MGHRA, CDR2 YSYEKL.

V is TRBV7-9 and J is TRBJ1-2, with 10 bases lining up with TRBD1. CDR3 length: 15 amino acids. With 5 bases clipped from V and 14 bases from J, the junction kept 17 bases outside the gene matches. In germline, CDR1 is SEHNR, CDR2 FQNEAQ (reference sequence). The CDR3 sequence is CASSPRGQGFLGDTF. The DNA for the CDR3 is TGTGCCAGCAGCCCGCGGGGACAGGGGTTTCTTGGTGATACCTTC.

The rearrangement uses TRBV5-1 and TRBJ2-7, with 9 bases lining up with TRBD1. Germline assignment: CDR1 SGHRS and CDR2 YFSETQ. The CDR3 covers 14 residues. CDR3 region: CAHPGGGQGCEQYV. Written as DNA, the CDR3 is TGCGCGCACCCCGGGGGAGGACAGGGGTGCGAGCAGTACGTC.

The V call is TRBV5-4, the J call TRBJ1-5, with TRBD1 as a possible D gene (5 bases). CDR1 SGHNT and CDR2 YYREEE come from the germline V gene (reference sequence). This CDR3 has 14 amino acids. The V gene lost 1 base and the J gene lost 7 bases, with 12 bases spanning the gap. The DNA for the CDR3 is TGTGCCAGCAGCTTGATGGGGGGAGCACAGCCCCAGCATTTT. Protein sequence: CASSLMGGAQPQHF.

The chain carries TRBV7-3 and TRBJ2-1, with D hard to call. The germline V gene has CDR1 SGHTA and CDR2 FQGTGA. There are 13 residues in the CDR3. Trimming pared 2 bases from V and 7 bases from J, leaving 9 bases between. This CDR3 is CASSLGLPNEQFF. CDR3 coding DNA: TGTGCCAGCAGCTTAGGGCTCCCAAATGAGCAGTTCTTC.

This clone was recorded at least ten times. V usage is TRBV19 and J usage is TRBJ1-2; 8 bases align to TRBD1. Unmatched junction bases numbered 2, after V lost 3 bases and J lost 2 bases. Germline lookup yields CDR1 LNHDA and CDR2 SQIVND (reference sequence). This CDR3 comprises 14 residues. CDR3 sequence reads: CASSMDRDNYGYTF. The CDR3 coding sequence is TGTGCCAGTAGTATGGACAGGGACAACTATGGCTACACCTTC. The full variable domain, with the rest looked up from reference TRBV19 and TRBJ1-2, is DGGITQSPKYLFRKEGQNVTLSCEQNLNHDAMYWYRQDPGQGLRLIYYSQIVNDFQKGDIAEGYSVSREKKESFPLTVTSAQKNPTAFYLCASSMDRDNYGYTFGSGTRLTVV.

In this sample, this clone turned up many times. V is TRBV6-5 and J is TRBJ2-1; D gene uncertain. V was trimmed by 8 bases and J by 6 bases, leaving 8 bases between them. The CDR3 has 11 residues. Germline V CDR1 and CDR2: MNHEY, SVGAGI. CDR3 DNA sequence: TGTGCCAGCGGGTCGGGCAATGAGCAGTTCTTC. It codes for CASGSGNEQFF.

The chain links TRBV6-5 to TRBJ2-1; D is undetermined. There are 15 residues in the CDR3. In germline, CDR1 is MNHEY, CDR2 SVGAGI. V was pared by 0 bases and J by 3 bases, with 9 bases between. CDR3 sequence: CASSYSMPGYNEQFF. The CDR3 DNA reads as TGTGCCAGCAGTTACTCGATGCCCGGCTACAATGAGCAGTTCTTC.

CDR3 region: CASSGTGTGDIGELFF. The CDR3 nucleotides are TGTGCCAGCAGTGGAACTGGGACAGGGGATATCGGGGAGCTGTTTTTT. The chain links TRBV11-2 to TRBJ2-2; the match to TRBD1 covers 10 bases. This CDR3 has 16 amino acids. V dropped 6 bases and J dropped 7; count of bases not matched to a gene: 11. CDR1 is SGHAT and CDR2 is FQNNGV in the germline V gene.

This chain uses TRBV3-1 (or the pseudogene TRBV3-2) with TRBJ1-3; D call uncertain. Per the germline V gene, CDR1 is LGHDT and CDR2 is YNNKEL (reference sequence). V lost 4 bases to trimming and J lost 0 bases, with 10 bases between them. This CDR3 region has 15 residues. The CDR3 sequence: CASSLPGISGNTIYF. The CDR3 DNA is TGTGCCAGCAGCCTTCCAGGAATCTCTGGAAACACCATATATTTT.